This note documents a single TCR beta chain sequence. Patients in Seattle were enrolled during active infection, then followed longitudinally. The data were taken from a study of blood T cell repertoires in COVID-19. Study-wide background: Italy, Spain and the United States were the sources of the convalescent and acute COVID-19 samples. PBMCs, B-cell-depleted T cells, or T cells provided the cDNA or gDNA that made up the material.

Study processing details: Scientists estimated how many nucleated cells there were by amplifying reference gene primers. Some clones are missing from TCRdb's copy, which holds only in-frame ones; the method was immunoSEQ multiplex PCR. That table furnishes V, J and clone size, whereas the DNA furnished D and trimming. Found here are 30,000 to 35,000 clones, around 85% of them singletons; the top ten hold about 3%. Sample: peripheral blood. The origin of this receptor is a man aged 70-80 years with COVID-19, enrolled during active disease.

The CDR3 coding sequence is TGTGCCAGTAGTATTCGGATTGGGGACGGGAGCTCCTACAATGAGCAGTTCTTC. Its protein is CASSIRIGDGSSYNEQFF. V and J are TRBV19 and TRBJ2-1; tentatively, D is TRBD2 (6 bases). This CDR3 has 18 amino acids. Germline V gene sequence: CDR1 LNHDA, CDR2 SQIVND (reference sequence). V lost 3 bases and J 0 bases, leaving 18 bases between the germline ends.